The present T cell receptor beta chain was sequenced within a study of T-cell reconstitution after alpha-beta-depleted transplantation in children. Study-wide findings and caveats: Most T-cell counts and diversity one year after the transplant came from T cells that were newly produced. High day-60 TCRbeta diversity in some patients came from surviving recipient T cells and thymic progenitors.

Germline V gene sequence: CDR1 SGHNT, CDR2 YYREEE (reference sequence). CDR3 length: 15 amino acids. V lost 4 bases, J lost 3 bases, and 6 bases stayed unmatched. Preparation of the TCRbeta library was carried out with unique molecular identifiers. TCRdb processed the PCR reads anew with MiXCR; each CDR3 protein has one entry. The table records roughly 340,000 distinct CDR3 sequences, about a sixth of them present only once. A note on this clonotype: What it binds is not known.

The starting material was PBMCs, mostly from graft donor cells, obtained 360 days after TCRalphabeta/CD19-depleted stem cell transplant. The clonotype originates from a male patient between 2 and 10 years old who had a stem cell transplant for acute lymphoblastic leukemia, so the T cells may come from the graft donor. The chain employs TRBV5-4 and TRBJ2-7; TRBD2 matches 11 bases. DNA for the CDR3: TGTGCCAGCAGCGTGGTCGGGACTAGCGGCTACGAGCAGTACTTC. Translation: CASSVVGTSGYEQYF.